Listed here are 32 T cell receptor beta chains from one sample, sequenced in a study of PD-1 blockade in classical Hodgkin lymphoma. Time point in this sample: newly diagnosed, previously untreated cHL patient sample. Method: immunoSEQ multiplex PCR; TCRdb's copy keeps in-frame clones and lacks some. In the table there are some 70,000 clones, approximately 93% of which are singletons. What was sequenced was peripheral blood mononuclear cells (PBMCs). These receptors originate from a human donor with classical Hodgkin lymphoma.

This clone came up once. The rearrangement joins TRBV28 to TRBJ2-3; D assignment may be TRBD1 or TRBD2 (5 bases each). V was pared by 5 bases and J by 4 bases, with 7 bases between. The CDR3 contains 12 residues. The V gene's germline CDR1 is MDHEN and CDR2 SYDVKM. Here the CDR3 reads CASSRGPDTQYF. CDR3 in DNA: TGTGCCAGCAGTCGGGGCCCAGATACGCAGTATTTT.

This clone came up once. V and J are TRBV7-2 and TRBJ2-7; D not resolved. The germline V and J ends were trimmed by 0 bases and 2 bases, with 8 bases remaining between them. The CDR3 is 14 residues long. In germline, CDR1 is SGHTA, CDR2 FQGNSA. CDR3 DNA: TGTGCCAGCAGCTTAGCATCCAGTACCTACGAGCAGTACTTC. It is translated as CASSLASSTYEQYF. Full variable domain (missing parts from reference TRBV7-2 and TRBJ2-7): GAGVSQSPSNKVTEKGKDVELRCDPISGHTALYWYRQSLGQGLEFLIYFQGNSAPDKSGLPSDRFSAERTGGSVSTLTIQRTQQEDSAVYLCASSLASSTYEQYFGPGTRLTVT.

The J gene is TRBJ2-3, the V gene TRBV5-1; D ambiguous. CDR1 and CDR2 from the germline V gene are SGHRS and YFSETQ. Trimming shortened V by 7 bases and J by 2 bases, and 14 bases separated the two germline ends. The CDR3 runs to 14 residues. The DNA of the CDR3 is TGCGCCAGCTCCTTGGTAAGGTCCACAGATACGCAGTATTTT. This translates into CASSLVRSTDTQYF.

This clone was found once. The V call is TRBV11-3, the J call TRBJ2-1; D is undetermined. The CDR3 sequence is 13 residues long. CDR1 is SGHNT, CDR2 YENEEA, per germline. V was pared by 1 base and J by 8 bases, with 9 bases between. This CDR3 is CASSLGYGDEQFF. The CDR3 DNA follows: TGTGCCAGCAGCTTAGGGTACGGCGATGAGCAGTTCTTC.

V usage is TRBV9 and J usage is TRBJ2-5, with 12 bases that match TRBD2. The CDR3 extends over 17 amino acids. V was pared by 4 bases and J by 2 bases, with 9 bases of the junction left unmatched. The germline V gene has CDR1 SGDLS and CDR2 YYNGEE. The CDR3 sequence is CASSLTSGLAGQETQYF. The CDR3 DNA is TGTGCCAGCAGCCTTACCTCAGGACTAGCGGGACAAGAGACCCAGTACTTC.

The CDR3 loop is CASRVSPYSGDRASEQYF. Here the CDR3 DNA reads TGTGCCAGCAGAGTAAGCCCCTATTCGGGGGACAGGGCTAGCGAGCAGTACTTC. The J gene is TRBJ2-7, the V gene TRBV7-8, with 9 bases aligning to TRBD1. V gave up 6 bases and J gave up 6 bases; unmatched junction bases: 21. This CDR3 spans 18 amino acids. Germline CDR1 and CDR2: SGHVS and FQNEAQ.

The rearrangement uses TRBV5-1 and TRBJ2-7, with D possibly TRBD1 on 5 matching bases. The CDR3 has 14 amino acids. The germline V gene has CDR1 SGHRS and CDR2 YFSETQ. Trimming left V 2 bases short and J 2 bases short, with 11 bases between. The CDR3, as DNA: TGCGCCAGCAGCTTTACGACAGATCCCTACGAGCAGTACTTC. It codes for CASSFTTDPYEQYF.

The chain carries TRBV5-1 and TRBJ2-1; a possible D gene is TRBD2 (6 bases). V lost 0 bases to trimming and J lost 1 base, with 14 bases between them. Germline values: CDR1 SGHRS, CDR2 YFSETQ. CDR3 length: 17 amino acids. CDR3 residues: CASSLGVADNSYNEQFF. In nucleotides, the CDR3 is TGCGCCAGCAGCTTGGGAGTAGCGGACAATTCCTACAATGAGCAGTTCTTC.

The chain is built from TRBV4-1 and TRBJ1-1, with 7 bases fitting TRBD1. Per germline, CDR1 MGHRA and CDR2 YSYEKL. The CDR3 length is 12 residues. V lost 7 bases to trimming and J lost 6 bases; unmatched junction nucleotides: 5. CDR3 region: CASTRGGAEAFF. The CDR3 bases are TGCGCCAGCACCCGAGGGGGCGCTGAAGCTTTCTTT.

V and J are TRBV9 and TRBJ1-2, with D possibly being TRBD1 (5 bases). With 10 bases removed from V and 6 bases from J, the gap between germline ends came to 34 bases. The germline V gene encodes CDR1 SGDLS and CDR2 YYNGEE. The CDR3 consists of 18 residues. CDR3 nucleotide sequence: TGTGCCTCCTCCGGGCAGCAGGGAACTTGGGAGGGGAGGGATGGCTACACCTTC. Translating gives CASSGQQGTWEGRDGYTF.

V is TRBV5-6 and J is TRBJ1-3; a possible D gene is TRBD1 (6 bases). This CDR3 comprises 15 residues. Trimming pared 0 bases from V and 4 bases from J, leaving 11 bases between. CDR1 SGHDT and CDR2 YYEEEE come from the germline V gene. CDR3: CASSLVGGLGNTIYF. For the CDR3, the DNA is TGTGCCAGCAGCTTGGTTGGGGGGCTGGGAAACACCATATATTTT. The full variable domain, with the rest looked up from reference TRBV5-6 and TRBJ1-3, is DAGVTQSPTHLIKTRGQQVTLRCSPKSGHDTVSWYQQALGQGPQFIFQYYEEEERQRGNFPDRFSGHQFPNYSSELNVNALLLGDSALYLCASSLVGGLGNTIYFGEGSWLTVV.

The chain is built from TRBV18 and TRBJ2-6, with D uncertain. CDR3 length: 14 amino acids. CDR1 is KGHSH and CDR2 is LQKENI in the germline V gene. V lost 6 bases, J lost 0 bases, and 6 bases lay in between. The CDR3 nucleotides are TGTGCCAGCTCGCAATACTCTGGGGCCAACGTCCTGACTTTC. Translating gives CASSQYSGANVLTF.

J is TRBJ2-1 and V is TRBV6-5, with 7 bases matching TRBD1. This CDR3 spans 12 amino acids. Germline V gene lookup returns CDR1 MNHEY and CDR2 SVGAGI. The V gene end was trimmed by 11 bases and the J gene end by 5 bases; junction bases not matched to a gene: 6. The CDR3: CALRDRHNEQFF. CDR3 DNA: TGTGCCCTCCGGGACAGACACAATGAGCAGTTCTTC.

The CDR3 protein is CASSANGLTSTDTQYF. In DNA, the CDR3 is TGTGCCAGCAGTGCAAACGGACTTACTAGCACAGATACGCAGTATTTT. The genes are TRBV6-4 and TRBJ2-3; possible D gene TRBD2, 5 bases. V dropped 4 bases and J dropped 0 bases, with 14 bases sitting between them. This CDR3 region has 16 residues. Germline assignment: CDR1 MRHNA and CDR2 SNTAGT.

The chain recombines TRBV5-1 with TRBJ1-2; no definite D call. This CDR3 has 13 amino acids. V lost 1 base to trimming and J lost 8 bases, with 12 bases between them. Germline values: CDR1 SGHRS, CDR2 YFSETQ. CDR3 protein: CASSLSGLEGYTF. The CDR3 coding sequence is TGCGCCAGCAGCTTGTCGGGGTTGGAGGGCTACACCTTC.

The chain is built from TRBV28 and TRBJ2-6, with 7 bases that match TRBD1. The CDR3 is 17 residues long. Trimming at V came to 6 bases and at J to 1 base, leaving 9 bases not matched to a gene. Germline CDR1 reads MDHEN; CDR2 reads SYDVKM. CDR3 DNA sequence: TGTGCCAGCAGCAAGCCGACAGGGCCTTCTGGGGCCAACGTCCTGACTTTC. As protein: CASSKPTGPSGANVLTF.

The CDR3 region has the DNA TGTGCCAGCAGCCCGGGACTAGCGGGGGGTCTAGAGACCCAGTACTTC. Its translation: CASSPGLAGGLETQYF. The chain couples TRBV7-9 to TRBJ2-5, with 15 bases that match TRBD2. V shed 5 bases and J 4 bases; nucleotides not matched to a gene: 5. The germline CDR1 and CDR2 sequences are SEHNR and FQNEAQ (reference sequence). The CDR3 length is 16 residues.

The chain carries TRBV29-1 and TRBJ2-5; possibly TRBD1 for D (5 bases). The germline V gene encodes CDR1 SQVTM and CDR2 ANQGSEA. Trimming took off 3 bases at V and 2 bases at J, with 7 bases between the two ends. CDR3 size: 12 residues. The CDR3 DNA sequence: TGCAGCGTTGAGGCAGGGCAAGAGACCCAGTACTTC. Protein: CSVEAGQETQYF.

In this sample, this clone turned up once. The chain combines TRBV6-1 with TRBJ2-7; 9 bases agree with TRBD1. The CDR3 totals 15 residues. Germline-derived CDR1 and CDR2 are MNHNS and SASEGT. With 7 bases clipped from V and 2 bases from J, the junction kept 9 bases outside the gene matches. CDR3 in amino acids: CASTKGTGSTYEQYF. DNA of the CDR3: TGTGCCAGCACCAAAGGGACAGGGTCAACCTACGAGCAGTACTTC.

This chain joins TRBV11-2 and TRBJ2-7; D may be TRBD1 or TRBD2 (5 bases each). Germline lookup yields CDR1 SGHAT and CDR2 FQNNGV. CDR3 length equals 14 residues. V lost 6 bases to trimming and J lost 3 bases, with 15 bases between them. This CDR3 reads CASRNPGQGYEQYF. The CDR3 DNA is TGTGCCAGCAGAAACCCGGGGCAGGGCTACGAGCAGTACTTC.

In its sample, this clone was seen a few times. The CDR3 sequence: CASSESGTGFTEAFF. CDR3 bases: TGTGCCAGCAGTGAGTCCGGGACAGGATTTACTGAAGCTTTCTTT. The chain employs TRBV6-4 and TRBJ1-1, with 8 nucleotides matching TRBD1. This CDR3 has 15 amino acids. V shed 3 bases and J 5 bases; nucleotides not matched to a gene: 8. Germline V gives CDR1 MRHNA, CDR2 SNTAGT.

V usage is TRBV27 and J usage is TRBJ2-6; the D gene could be TRBD1 or TRBD2 (6 bases each). Germline assignment: CDR1 MNHEY and CDR2 SMNVEV (reference sequence). Trimming pared 6 bases from V and 2 bases from J, leaving 20 bases between. The CDR3 runs 18 residues. The CDR3, as DNA: TGTGCCAGCAGCCGTCGATGGGGGGCGGGGACTGGGGCCAACGTCCTGACTTTC. Protein: CASSRRWGAGTGANVLTF.

The chain is built from TRBV6-1 and TRBJ1-4; 12 nucleotides match TRBD1. CDR1 is MNHNS, CDR2 SASEGT, per germline. This CDR3 is built from 14 residues. V dropped 6 bases and J dropped 7; count of bases not matched to a gene: 3. This chain's CDR3 is CASRGTGGVEKLFF. As DNA, the CDR3 is TGTGCCAGCAGGGGGACAGGGGGCGTTGAAAAACTGTTTTTT.

The chain joins TRBV6-5 to TRBJ1-2; TRBD1 aligns across 8 bases. V was pared by 5 bases and J by 6 bases, with 11 bases of the junction left unmatched. CDR1 and CDR2 from the germline V gene are MNHEY and SVGAGI. The CDR3 covers 15 residues. The CDR3 sequence: CASSKLRTGRNGYTF. CDR3 DNA sequence: TGTGCCAGCAGTAAACTAAGGACAGGGAGAAATGGCTACACCTTC.

This chain uses TRBV6-1 with TRBJ1-1; 11 positions match TRBD1. Per germline, CDR1 MNHNS and CDR2 SASEGT. The CDR3 has 16 residues. Trimming removed 4 bases from V and 11 bases from J; junction bases left unmatched: 15. The CDR3 here is CASSAWDRGFLLGAFF. CDR3 DNA: TGTGCCAGCAGTGCCTGGGACAGGGGGTTTCTTTTGGGTGCTTTCTTT.

This chain joins TRBV5-4 and TRBJ2-2, with TRBD1 matching over 8 bases. V dropped 0 bases and J dropped 1; count of bases not matched to a gene: 8. In germline, CDR1 is SGHNT, CDR2 YYREEE (reference sequence). This CDR3 is built from 18 residues. CDR3 sequence (DNA): TGTGCCAGCAGCTTGGCCGGCAGGGGGCGGGGGAACACCGGGGAGCTGTTTTTT. This encodes CASSLAGRGRGNTGELFF.

V is TRBV6-5 and J is TRBJ1-2, with no clear D. The CDR3 has 12 residues. In germline, CDR1 is MNHEY, CDR2 SVGAGI. V gave up 8 bases and J gave up 4 bases, with 11 bases separating them. DNA of the CDR3: TGTGCCAGCGGTAGCAGTACCTATGGCTACACCTTC. This translates into CASGSSTYGYTF.

This clone was seen once. The chain carries TRBV10-3 and TRBJ2-5; D not resolved. The CDR3 totals 13 residues. Trimming took 7 bases from V and 5 from J, leaving 14 bases between them. The germline CDR1 and CDR2 sequences are ENHRY and SYGVKD. The CDR3 loop reads CAIKNVGTETQYF. In DNA form, the CDR3 reads TGTGCCATCAAAAATGTCGGAACTGAGACCCAGTACTTC.

The chain employs TRBV30 and TRBJ1-3, with 7 bases matching TRBD1. CDR1 and CDR2 from the germline V gene are GTSNPN and SVGIG (reference sequence). J was trimmed by 2 bases and V by 3 bases; bases with no gene match: 4. The CDR3 totals 14 residues. CDR3 bases: TGTGCCTGGAGGGAAGGGGGCCCTGGAAACACCATATATTTT. The encoded protein is CAWREGGPGNTIYF.

The chain employs TRBV21-1 and TRBJ1-6; TRBD1 was called by the table and not checked on the DNA. TRBV21-1 is tagged as a pseudogene. There are 16 residues in the CDR3. CDR3: CASTQRGPECNSPLHF. CDR3 coding DNA: TGTGCCAGCACCCAGAGGGGGCCAGAGTGTAATTCACCCCTCCACTTT.

The V call is TRBV19, the J call TRBJ1-3; D remains unclear. Between the trimmed V and J ends, which lost 8 bases and 0 bases, there was a span of 11 bases. Germline CDR1 is LNHDA and CDR2 is SQIVND (reference sequence). CDR3 length equals 14 residues. Here the CDR3 DNA reads TGTGCCAGTTTTGAGGGATCCTCTGGAAACACCATATATTTT. Protein: CASFEGSSGNTIYF.

The genes are TRBV11-2 and TRBJ2-7; no firm D call. Germline lookup yields CDR1 SGHAT and CDR2 FQNNGV. The ends were cut back, 2 bases at V and 3 bases at J, with 11 bases in the middle. The CDR3 spans 14 residues. The DNA of the CDR3 is TGTGCCAGCAGCTTAATTTCAGACCGCTACGAGCAGTACTTC. This gives the protein CASSLISDRYEQYF.